The source of this TCR beta chain is a study of patients and donors after allogeneic stem cell transplantation. TCRdb independently ran MiXCR on the RT-PCR reads; one entry per CDR3 protein. This repertoire shows under 200,000 distinct CDR3 sequences, 24% found once; its top ten account for about 25%. V lost 3 bases to trimming and J lost 4 bases, with 6 bases between them. This CDR3 has 12 residues. The source material was blood, either unsorted or a sorted T cell fraction (not recorded which). The chain recombines TRBV12-3 or TRBV12-4 with TRBJ2-5; D not resolved. This sequence was found in a human donor who was either an allogeneic HSCT recipient or a stem cell or donor lymphocyte infusion donor (not recorded which). It is not recorded whose cells these are; they may come from a transplant donor. This CDR3 reads CASSFTRETQYF. In DNA form, the CDR3 reads TGTGCCAGCAGTTTTACCCGAGAGACCCAGTACTTC.